Listed here are 19 T cell receptor beta chains from one sample, sequenced in a study of human T cells and chemical hapten exposure. Documented time point: patch test 1, 2 weeks after DPC sensitization. Treatment defined: therapeutic diphenylcyclopropenone sensitization with weekly scalp DPC. TCRdb re-analysed the RACE reads in MiXCR, keeping a single row per CDR3 protein. The sample shows tens of thousands of distinct CDR3 sequences, 10% to 13% of them seen only once. The sequenced sample was whole blood, obtained in connection with sensitization to the hapten diphenylcyclopropenone (DPC). Receptor source: a man aged 35 to 55 with alopecia areata. Some clones in this sample may be carry-over from other donors' samples.

This clonotype was picked up many times. V usage is TRBV29-1 and J usage is TRBJ1-5; D unclear. The CDR3 runs 12 residues. V was clipped by 4 bases and J by 1 base, with 5 bases between them. Per germline, CDR1 SQVTM and CDR2 ANQGSEA. The CDR3 is CSVGASNQPQHF. For the CDR3, the DNA is TGCAGCGTTGGGGCGAGCAATCAGCCCCAGCATTTT.

This clonotype was observed a handful of times. CDR3 coding DNA: TGCAGCGTTGGAGCAGGCGAGCAGTACTTC. As protein: CSVGAGEQYF. This chain uses TRBV29-1 with TRBJ2-7; the D is unclear. There are 10 residues in the CDR3. Germline V gene lookup returns CDR1 SQVTM and CDR2 ANQGSEA. V gave up 4 bases and J gave up 6 bases, with 7 bases separating them.

The gene calls are TRBV20-1 and TRBJ2-6; perhaps D is TRBD1 or TRBD2 (6 bases each). The ends were cut back, 5 bases at V and 2 bases at J, with 16 bases in the middle. This CDR3 has 16 residues. The germline gives CDR1 DFQATT, CDR2 SNEGSKA (reference sequence). CDR3 amino acids: CSALGAGGTGANVLTF. The CDR3 region has the DNA TGCAGTGCTCTAGGGGCCGGGGGCACTGGGGCCAACGTCCTGACTTTC.

In the case of this clonotype: Compared with germline, one end of the junction differs, possibly owing to a read error. The V gene is TRBV4-1, the J gene TRBJ2-6; 11 bases are shared with TRBD1. CDR1 is MGHRA, CDR2 YSYEKL, per germline. The CDR3 length is 17 residues. This chain's CDR3 is CASSPSGQGAGDNVLTF. CDR3 bases: TGCGCCAGCAGCCCCTCTGGACAGGGGGCTGGGGACAACGTCCTGACTTTC.

This clonotype counts as medium-sized. The V and J genes are TRBV29-1 and TRBJ1-2; TRBD1 aligns across 8 bases. This CDR3 contains 13 residues. The germline V gene encodes CDR1 SQVTM and CDR2 ANQGSEA. The J segment lost 2 bases and the V segment lost 4 bases, leaving 3 bases of the junction unmatched. CDR3 loop: CSVGYRGNYGYTF. The CDR3 DNA follows: TGCAGCGTTGGGTACAGGGGGAACTATGGCTACACCTTC. The variable domain in full, with the rest retrieved from reference TRBV29-1 and TRBJ1-2, is SAVISQKPSRDICQRGTSLTIQCQVDSQVTMMFWYRQQPGQSLTLIATANQGSEATYESGFVIDKFPISRPNLTFSTLTVSNMSPEDSSIYLCSVGYRGNYGYTFGSGTRLTVV.

This clonotype has just a few counts. The CDR3 nucleotides are TGCAGCGTTGCGGGGAGCACCGGGGAGCTGTTTTTT. Amino acids: CSVAGSTGELFF. The rearrangement uses TRBV29-1 and TRBJ2-2; TRBD2 might be the D (5 bases). V lost 4 bases and J 4 bases, leaving 7 bases between the germline ends. The CDR3 consists of 12 residues. The V gene's germline CDR1 is SQVTM and CDR2 ANQGSEA.

The table lists this clonotype with a few counts. The V call is TRBV7-8, the J call TRBJ2-1; 8 nucleotides align to TRBD2. The CDR3 loop spans 15 amino acids. Germline CDR1 and CDR2: SGHVS and FQNEAQ. V lost 1 base, J lost 8 bases, and 7 bases stayed unmatched. CDR3 residues: CASSLVSGRGDEQFF. CDR3 nucleotide sequence: TGTGCCAGCAGCTTAGTCTCCGGGAGGGGCGATGAGCAGTTCTTC.

This clonotype came up a few times. The rearrangement uses TRBV7-2 and TRBJ2-3, with 10 bases fitting TRBD2. In germline, CDR1 is SGHTA, CDR2 FQGNSA. J was trimmed by 4 bases and V by 2 bases; bases with no gene match: 3. CDR3 size: 15 residues. CDR3: CASSLTSGISDTQYF. CDR3 sequence (DNA): TGTGCCAGCAGCTTAACTAGCGGGATCTCAGATACGCAGTATTTT.

There are a few counts of this clonotype. The genes are TRBV28 and TRBJ2-1; no clear D. Germline CDR1 reads MDHEN; CDR2 reads SYDVKM. V dropped 5 bases and J dropped 7 bases, with 15 bases sitting between them. This CDR3 has 14 residues. In DNA form, the CDR3 reads TGTGCCAGCAGTGTGTCTATACCCGGGAATGAGCAGTTCTTC. Encoded protein: CASSVSIPGNEQFF. Drawing the rest from reference TRBV28 and TRBJ2-1, the complete variable domain is DVKVTQSSRYLVKRTGEKVFLECVQDMDHENMFWYRQDPGLGLRLIYFSYDVKMKEKGDIPEGYSVSREKKERFSLILESASTNQTSMYLCASSVSIPGNEQFFGPGTRLTVL.

In the case of this clonotype: A much more abundant neighbour one base away suggests this may be a read error. The chain uses TRBV13 and TRBJ2-5, with 9 bases matching TRBD2. The CDR3 runs 14 residues. The germline CDR1 and CDR2 sequences are PRHDT and FYEKMQ (reference sequence). After removal of 9 bases from V and 2 bases from J, the junction contained 7 bases not matched to a gene. The CDR3 region is CARSPSGVQETQYF. Here the CDR3 DNA reads TGTGCCAGAAGCCCTAGCGGGGTACAAGAGACCCAGTACTTC.

This clonotype was observed a handful of times. V is TRBV29-1 and J is TRBJ1-2; perhaps TRBD1 as D (6 bases). The CDR3 totals 14 residues. V was pared by 7 bases and J by 7 bases, with 22 bases between. CDR1 SQVTM and CDR2 ANQGSEA come from the germline V gene. The CDR3, as DNA: TGCAGCGCCCGAGTCGGGGGGGGCGCATTTGGCTACACCTTC. It specifies CSARVGGGAFGYTF.

This clonotype was picked up a small number of times. The rearrangement links TRBV14 to TRBJ2-2; D not certain. V dropped 4 bases and J dropped 6 bases, with 12 bases sitting between them. CDR1 and CDR2 from the germline V gene are SGHDN and FVKESK. CDR3 size: 14 residues. The chain's CDR3 is CASSRLEPPGELFF. CDR3 bases: TGTGCCAGCAGCCGCCTAGAACCTCCCGGGGAGCTGTTTTTT.

The chain recombines TRBV20-1 with TRBJ2-7, with TRBD1 as a possible D gene (7 bases). CDR1 is DFQATT and CDR2 is SNEGSKA in the germline V gene (reference sequence). Trimming pared 5 bases from V and 9 bases from J, leaving 20 bases between. The CDR3 totals 13 residues. The CDR3: CSAFRGTAIGQYF. The CDR3 bases are TGCAGTGCTTTCCGCGGGACAGCTATAGGGCAGTACTTC.

This clonotype turned up a few times. The chain recombines TRBV20-1 with TRBJ2-3, with unresolved D. CDR3 length equals 15 residues. The V gene lost 0 bases and the J gene lost 4 bases, with 14 bases spanning the gap. Germline V gene data show CDR1 as DFQATT and CDR2 as SNEGSKA (reference sequence). The CDR3 DNA reads TGCAGTGCTAGAGACGAGTTCTTGAGCGCAGATACGCAGTATTTT. Translated, it gives CSARDEFLSADTQYF.

V usage is TRBV5-4 and J usage is TRBJ2-3, with TRBD2 matching 7 bases. Germline CDR1 is SGHNT and CDR2 is YYREEE (reference sequence). V lost 2 bases, J lost 10 bases, and 16 bases stayed unmatched. CDR3 length equals 16 residues. CDR3 nucleotide sequence: TGTGCCAGCAGCTTATCAGCGGGAACGAGCAGCAGGGCGCAGTATTTT. This sequence encodes CASSLSAGTSSRAQYF.

Only a few counts were recorded for this clonotype. The chain carries TRBV20-1 and TRBJ2-1; 14 bases are shared with TRBD2. The junction had 11 bases not matched to a gene; V was cut back by 6 bases and J by 4 bases. Looked up from germline, CDR1 is DFQATT and CDR2 is SNEGSKA (reference sequence). This CDR3 is built from 17 residues. Here the CDR3 reads CSAEGGLAGEGYNEQFF. For the CDR3, the DNA is TGCAGTGCCGAGGGGGGACTAGCGGGAGAAGGATACAATGAGCAGTTCTTC.

This chain links TRBV7-3 with TRBJ2-7; 10 bases line up with TRBD2. CDR1 and CDR2 (germline): SGHTA, FQGTGA. Germline trimming cut 3 bases from V and 9 bases from J; bases unmatched to any gene: 8. This CDR3 has 14 residues. This CDR3 is CASSLGKAGGGQYV. CDR3 bases: TGTGCCAGCAGCTTGGGTAAAGCGGGAGGGGGGCAGTACGTC.

This clonotype was detected many times. The V gene is TRBV6-5, the J gene TRBJ1-1, with D unclear. Trimming took off 6 bases at V and 0 bases at J, with 11 bases between the two ends. The CDR3 has 14 residues. CDR1 and CDR2 from the germline V gene are MNHEY and SVGAGI. Here the CDR3 reads CASSPGGMNTEAFF. Here the CDR3 DNA reads TGTGCCAGCAGCCCAGGAGGGATGAACACTGAAGCTTTCTTT.

This clonotype was picked up many times. The V call is TRBV19, the J call TRBJ2-3, with D perhaps TRBD1 or TRBD2 (5 bases each). Germline V gives CDR1 LNHDA, CDR2 SQIVND (reference sequence). The CDR3 contains 13 residues. V gave up 4 bases and J gave up 6 bases, with 11 bases separating them. This CDR3 is CASSTGWGDTQYF. The CDR3 DNA reads as TGTGCCAGTAGTACCGGGTGGGGGGATACGCAGTATTTT.